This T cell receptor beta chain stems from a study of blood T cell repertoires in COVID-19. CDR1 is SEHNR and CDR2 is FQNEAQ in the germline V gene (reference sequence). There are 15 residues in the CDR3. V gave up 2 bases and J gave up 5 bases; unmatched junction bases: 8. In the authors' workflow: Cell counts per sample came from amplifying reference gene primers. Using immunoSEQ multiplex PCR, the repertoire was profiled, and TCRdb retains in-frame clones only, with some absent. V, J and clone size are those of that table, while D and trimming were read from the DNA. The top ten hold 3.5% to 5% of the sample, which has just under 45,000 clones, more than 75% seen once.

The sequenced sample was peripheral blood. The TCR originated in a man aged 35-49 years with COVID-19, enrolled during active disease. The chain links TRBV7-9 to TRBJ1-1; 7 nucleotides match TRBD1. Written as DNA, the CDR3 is TGTGCCAGCAGCTTACCTACAGGGGTTGGAACTGAAGCTTTCTTT. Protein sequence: CASSLPTGVGTEAFF.